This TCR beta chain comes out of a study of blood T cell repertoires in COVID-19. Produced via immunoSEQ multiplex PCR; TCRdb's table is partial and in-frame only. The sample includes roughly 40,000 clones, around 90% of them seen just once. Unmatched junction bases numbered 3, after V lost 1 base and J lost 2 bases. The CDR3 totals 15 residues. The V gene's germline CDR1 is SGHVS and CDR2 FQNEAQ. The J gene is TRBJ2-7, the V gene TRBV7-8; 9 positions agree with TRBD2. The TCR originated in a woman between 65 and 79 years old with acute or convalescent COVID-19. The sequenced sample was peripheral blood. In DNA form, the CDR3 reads TGTGCCAGCAGCTTAGGTGGCGGGGGGGCCTACGAGCAGTACGTC. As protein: CASSLGGGGAYEQYV.